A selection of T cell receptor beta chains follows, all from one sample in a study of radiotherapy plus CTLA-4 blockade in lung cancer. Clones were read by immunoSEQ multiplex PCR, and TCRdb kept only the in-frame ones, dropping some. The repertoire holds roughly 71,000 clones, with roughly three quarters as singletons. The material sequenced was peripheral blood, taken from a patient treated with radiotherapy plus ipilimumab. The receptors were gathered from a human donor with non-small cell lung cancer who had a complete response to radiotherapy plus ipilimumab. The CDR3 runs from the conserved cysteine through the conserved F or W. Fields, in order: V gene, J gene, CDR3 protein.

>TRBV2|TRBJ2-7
CASHGTGGSYEQYF
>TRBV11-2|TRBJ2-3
CASSSGLAGRTDTQYF
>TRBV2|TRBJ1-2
CASSEARTALEGCTF
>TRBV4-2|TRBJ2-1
CASSRSTRGGGGIYNEQFF
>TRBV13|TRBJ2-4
CASSFQLAKNIQYF
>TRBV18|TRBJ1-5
CASSPFTARQGAEPQHF
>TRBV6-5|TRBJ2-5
CASSENEETQYF
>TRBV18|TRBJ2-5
CASSPKGETQYF
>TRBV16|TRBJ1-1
CASTASMNTEAFF
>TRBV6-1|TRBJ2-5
CASSGQVGETQYF
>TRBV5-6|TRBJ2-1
CASSPPGGRTRNEQFF
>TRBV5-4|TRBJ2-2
CASSSGRDRHTGELFF
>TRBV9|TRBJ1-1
CASNPRGDTEAFF
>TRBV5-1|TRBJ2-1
CASSLEGLAGPYNEQFF